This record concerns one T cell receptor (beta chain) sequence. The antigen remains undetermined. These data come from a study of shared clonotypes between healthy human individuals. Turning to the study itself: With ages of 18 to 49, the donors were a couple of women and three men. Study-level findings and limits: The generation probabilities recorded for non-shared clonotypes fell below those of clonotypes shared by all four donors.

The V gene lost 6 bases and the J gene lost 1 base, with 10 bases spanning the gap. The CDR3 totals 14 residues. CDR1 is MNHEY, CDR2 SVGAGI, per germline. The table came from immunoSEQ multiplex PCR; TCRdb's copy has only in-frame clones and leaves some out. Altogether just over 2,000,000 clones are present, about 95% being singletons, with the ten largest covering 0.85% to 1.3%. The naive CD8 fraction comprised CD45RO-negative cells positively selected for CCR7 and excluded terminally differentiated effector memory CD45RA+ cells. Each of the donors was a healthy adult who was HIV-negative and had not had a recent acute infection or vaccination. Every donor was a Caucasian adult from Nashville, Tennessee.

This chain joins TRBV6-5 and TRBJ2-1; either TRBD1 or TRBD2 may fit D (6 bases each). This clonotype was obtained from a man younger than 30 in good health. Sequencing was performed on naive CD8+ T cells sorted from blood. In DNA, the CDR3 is TGTGCCAGCAGGAGGGGGGTTTCCTACAATGAGCAGTTCTTC. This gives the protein CASRRGVSYNEQFF.